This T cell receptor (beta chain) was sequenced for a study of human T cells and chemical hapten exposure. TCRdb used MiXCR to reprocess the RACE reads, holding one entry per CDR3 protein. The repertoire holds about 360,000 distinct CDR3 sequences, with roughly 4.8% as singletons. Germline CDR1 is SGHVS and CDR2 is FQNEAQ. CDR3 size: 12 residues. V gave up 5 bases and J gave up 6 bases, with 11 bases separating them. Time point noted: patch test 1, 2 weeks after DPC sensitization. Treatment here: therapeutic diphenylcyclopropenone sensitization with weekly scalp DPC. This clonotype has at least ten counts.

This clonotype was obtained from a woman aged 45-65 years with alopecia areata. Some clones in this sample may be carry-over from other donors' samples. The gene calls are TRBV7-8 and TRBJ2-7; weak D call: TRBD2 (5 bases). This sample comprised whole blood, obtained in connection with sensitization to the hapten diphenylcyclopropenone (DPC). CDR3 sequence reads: CASSRGRPEQYF. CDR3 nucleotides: TGTGCCAGCAGCCGAGGGCGACCCGAGCAGTACTTC.